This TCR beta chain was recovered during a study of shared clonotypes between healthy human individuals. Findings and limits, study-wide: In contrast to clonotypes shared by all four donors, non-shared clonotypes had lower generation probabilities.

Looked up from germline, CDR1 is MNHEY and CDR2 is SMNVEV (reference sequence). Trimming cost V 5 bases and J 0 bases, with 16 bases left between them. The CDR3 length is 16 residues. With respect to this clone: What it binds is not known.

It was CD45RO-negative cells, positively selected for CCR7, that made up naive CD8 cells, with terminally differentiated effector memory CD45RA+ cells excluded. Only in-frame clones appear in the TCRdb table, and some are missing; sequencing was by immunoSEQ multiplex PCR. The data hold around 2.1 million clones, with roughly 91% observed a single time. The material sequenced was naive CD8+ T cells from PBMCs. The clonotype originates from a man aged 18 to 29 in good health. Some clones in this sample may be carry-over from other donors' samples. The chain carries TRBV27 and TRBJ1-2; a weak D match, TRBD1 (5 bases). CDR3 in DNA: TGTGCCAGCAGTCCAAGAATTGGGGGGTCTAACTATGGCTACACCTTC. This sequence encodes CASSPRIGGSNYGYTF.